These 25 T cell receptor beta chains share one sample of origin, sequenced in a study of blood T cells in healthy people across ages. Through a sample-barcoded 5' primer and a J-beta primer mix, a second PCR was run for 7 to 11 cycles. TCRdb called the 5' RACE reads again in MiXCR, with one record for every CDR3 protein. The sample includes about 570,000 distinct CDR3 sequences, 27% of them seen just once. The sequenced sample consisted of blood. The receptors originated from a woman in her 70s in good health.

Only a few counts were recorded for this clonotype. One junction end does not reproduce the germline sequence, and a read error may be involved. V gene TRBV20-1 combines with J gene TRBJ1-1, with D unresolved. This CDR3 spans 13 amino acids. Germline assignment: CDR1 DFQATT and CDR2 SNEGSKA (reference sequence). The chain's CDR3 is CSAKRFGNTEAFF. The CDR3 bases are TGCAGTGCTAAGAGGTTTGGGAACACTGAAGCCTTCTTT.

This clonotype was observed many times. The CDR3, as DNA: TGTGCCATCAGCAGGGTACGGGAGACCCAGTACTTC. The encoded protein is CAISRVRETQYF. The V gene is TRBV10-3, the J gene TRBJ2-5; tentative D call: TRBD1 (5 bases). Between the trimmed V and J ends, which lost 6 bases and 5 bases, there was a span of 10 bases. In germline, CDR1 is ENHRY, CDR2 SYGVKD. There are 12 residues in the CDR3.

This clonotype was recorded many times. V is TRBV5-5 and J is TRBJ2-5; 9 bases match TRBD1. This CDR3 contains 16 residues. Germline V gives CDR1 SGHKS, CDR2 YYEKEE (reference sequence). Unmatched junction bases numbered 8, after V lost 1 base and J lost 4 bases. The DNA of the CDR3 is TGTGCCAGCAGCTTGTCAGGACAGGGGACACGAGAGACCCAGTACTTC. Translating gives CASSLSGQGTRETQYF.

The chain is built from TRBV7-2 and TRBJ2-5, with D unclear. Germline V gene lookup returns CDR1 SGHTA and CDR2 FQGNSA. V was clipped by 3 bases and J by 1 base, with 9 bases between them. There are 14 residues in the CDR3. Here the CDR3 reads CASSLSGFQETQYF. The DNA for the CDR3 is TGTGCCAGCAGCTTGTCAGGTTTCCAAGAGACCCAGTACTTC.

This clonotype has just a few counts. The gene calls are TRBV20-1 and TRBJ1-3; weak D call: TRBD1 (5 bases). V lost 3 bases and J lost 2, with 17 bases in between. The CDR3 totals 16 residues. Germline CDR1 DFQATT, CDR2 SNEGSKA (reference sequence). CDR3 amino acids: CSASPSTGPTGNTIYF. The DNA for the CDR3 is TGCAGTGCTAGCCCCTCAACAGGTCCGACTGGAAACACCATATATTTT.

The chain carries TRBV7-2 and TRBJ2-5, with 8 bases aligning to TRBD2. Judging by the DNA end, TRBJ2-7 fits better; the J call may be wrong. The CDR3 spans 13 residues. CDR1 and CDR2 from the germline V gene are SGHTA and FQGNSA. This chain's CDR3 is CASTPGREDEQYF. The CDR3 DNA sequence: TGTGCCAGCACCCCCGGGAGGGAGGACGAGCAGTACTTC.

This clonotype was counted at least ten times. J is TRBJ1-2 and V is TRBV12-3 or TRBV12-4; D uncertain. V gave up 2 bases and J gave up 5 bases, with 6 bases separating them. This CDR3 has 12 residues. CDR3 region: CASSLSRYGYTF. The DNA of the CDR3 is TGTGCCAGCAGTTTATCCCGGTATGGCTACACCTTC.

The chain couples TRBV20-1 to TRBJ1-2, with 9 bases that match TRBD1. This CDR3 comprises 15 residues. CDR1 and CDR2 from the germline V gene are DFQATT and SNEGSKA (reference sequence). The ends lost 5 bases at V and 8 bases at J; junction bases unmatched: 15. CDR3 nucleotides: TGCAGTGCTGGAACTCGGACAGGGGCGCCGGGCGGCTACACCTTC. It codes for CSAGTRTGAPGGYTF.

This chain links TRBV15 with TRBJ1-3; a weak D match, TRBD1 (5 bases). Germline-derived CDR1 and CDR2 are LNHNV and YYDKDF (reference sequence). Trimming removed 2 bases from V and 2 bases from J, with 10 bases in between. The CDR3 spans 15 residues. CDR3 sequence (DNA): TGTGCCACCAGCAGAAGGGCAGGGCCTGGAAACACCATATATTTT. This encodes CATSRRAGPGNTIYF.

This clonotype was picked up a small number of times. The J gene is TRBJ2-5, the V gene TRBV7-8, with TRBD2 matching 7 bases. The J call may be in error: the DNA end matches TRBJ2-1 better. CDR3 length: 15 residues. Germline values: CDR1 SGHVS, CDR2 FQNEAQ. As DNA, the CDR3 is TGTGCCAGCAGTTTGGGACGGGGGGACTACAATGAGCAGTTCTTC. Translating it yields CASSLGRGDYNEQFF.

This clonotype was detected a few times. The chain employs TRBV20-1 and TRBJ2-1, with D tentatively TRBD1 (6 bases). Trimming removed 5 bases from V and 3 bases from J, with 20 bases in between. The CDR3 runs 16 residues. Germline V gives CDR1 DFQATT, CDR2 SNEGSKA (reference sequence). The CDR3 spells CSASRAGVRDYNEQFF. DNA of the CDR3: TGCAGTGCTTCACGGGCAGGGGTTAGGGACTACAATGAGCAGTTCTTC.

CDR3: CSARGQSNIQYF. CDR3 in DNA: TGCAGTGCTAGGGGACAGTCAAACATTCAGTACTTC. The V gene is TRBV20-1, the J gene TRBJ2-4, with 7 bases fitting TRBD1. The CDR3 consists of 12 residues. Per germline, CDR1 DFQATT and CDR2 SNEGSKA (reference sequence). Losses at the gene ends were 3 bases for V and 6 bases for J; bases not matched to a gene: 2.

This clonotype has only a few counts. This rearrangement joins TRBV3-1 to TRBJ2-7, with D unresolved. Germline V gives CDR1 LGHDT, CDR2 YNNKEL (reference sequence). This CDR3 spans 12 amino acids. V lost 1 base and J 4 bases, leaving 5 bases between the germline ends. DNA of the CDR3: TGTGCCAGCAGCCAAGTCTTATACGAGCAGTACTTC. This gives the protein CASSQVLYEQYF.

The V and J genes are TRBV12-3 or TRBV12-4 and TRBJ2-2; 7 bases map to TRBD2. The V gene end was trimmed by 10 bases and the J gene end by 7 bases; junction bases not matched to a gene: 9. This CDR3 is 13 amino acids long. The CDR3 DNA follows: TGTGCCACAACCCCGGGGGGAAGCGGGGAGCTGTTTTTT. This translates into CATTPGGSGELFF.

V is TRBV18 and J is TRBJ2-7; 7 positions match TRBD1. The CDR3 is made up of 15 amino acids. Unmatched junction bases numbered 9, after V lost 3 bases and J lost 4 bases. Germline V lookup: CDR1 KGHSH, CDR2 LQKENI. The CDR3 protein is CASSPSGTAFYEQYF. The CDR3 region has the DNA TGTGCCAGCTCACCCTCCGGGACAGCCTTTTACGAGCAGTACTTC. The full variable domain, rest sourced from reference TRBV18 and TRBJ2-7, is NAGVMQNPRHLVRRRGQEARLRCSPMKGHSHVYWYRQLPEEGLKFMVYLQKENIIDESGMPKERFSAEFPKEGPSILRIQQVVRGDSAAYFCASSPSGTAFYEQYFGPGTRLTVT.

The chain recombines TRBV11-2 with TRBJ2-7; D might be TRBD2 (6 bases). Germline CDR1 reads SGHAT; CDR2 reads FQNNGV. V lost 5 bases, J lost 0 bases, and 14 bases lay in between. This CDR3 comprises 15 residues. The CDR3 is CASSTGGRGSYEQYF. The CDR3 DNA follows: TGTGCCAGCAGCACCGGGGGACGGGGCTCCTACGAGCAGTACTTC.

The chain employs TRBV5-1 and TRBJ1-4; a weak D match, TRBD1 (6 bases). The germline gives CDR1 SGHRS, CDR2 YFSETQ. This CDR3 contains 15 residues. V lost 2 bases and J lost 8, with 16 bases in between. The CDR3 is CASSFDPGQTEKLFF. The CDR3 DNA reads TGCGCCAGCAGCTTTGATCCGGGACAAACCGAAAAACTGTTTTTT.

This clonotype was recorded many times. The chain links TRBV5-1 to TRBJ2-7; D uncertain. V lost 6 bases, J lost 7 bases, and 17 bases lay in between. The CDR3 spans 13 residues. Germline loops: CDR1 SGHRS, CDR2 YFSETQ. This chain's CDR3 is CASKISAHREQYF. The CDR3 DNA sequence: TGCGCCAGCAAGATCTCAGCCCATAGGGAGCAGTACTTC.

This chain connects TRBV6-1 to TRBJ1-4; possible D gene TRBD1, 5 bases. Deletions cut 7 bases from V and 8 bases from J, with 17 bases between. CDR1 and CDR2 (germline): MNHNS, SASEGT. The CDR3 is 14 amino acids. CDR3 bases: TGTGCCAGCAAACGGACACAAGGGGTCGAAAAACTGTTTTTT. Amino acid sequence: CASKRTQGVEKLFF.

The chain recombines TRBV21-1 with TRBJ2-1; the table calls TRBD1, which could not be checked here. The tail of the sequence fits TRBJ2-7 better, so the J call may be wrong. TRBV21-1 is flagged as a pseudogene. The CDR3 extends over 18 amino acids. The DNA for the CDR3 is TGTGCCAGCAGCAGTTCCCTCGGACAGGGGCAAACATCTTACGAGCAGTACTTC. It codes for CASSSSLGQGQTSYEQYF.

As to this clonotype: Being one base from a much bigger clone, this may be a read error. The chain uses TRBV5-1 and TRBJ1-2; no clear D gene. Germline V CDR1 and CDR2: SGHRS, YFSETQ. The CDR3 spans 13 residues. Trimming took off 0 bases at V and 10 bases at J, with 13 bases between the two ends. CDR3 in DNA: TGCGCCAGCAGCTTGGTAGGGAGACATAACTACACCTTC. Translation gives CASSLVGRHNYTF.

The rearrangement joins TRBV7-9 to TRBJ2-3, with 7 bases lining up with TRBD1. CDR3 length equals 15 residues. The V and J ends lost 5 bases and 6 bases, in that order; junction bases with no gene match: 11. CDR1 SEHNR and CDR2 FQNEAQ come from the germline V gene (reference sequence). CDR3 bases: TGTGCCAGCAGCCAGGACAGGATGGGCGATGATACGCAGTATTTT. It codes for CASSQDRMGDDTQYF.

V gene TRBV5-1 combines with J gene TRBJ2-5; TRBD1 might be the D (5 bases). The length of the CDR3 is 13 residues. Looked up from germline, CDR1 is SGHRS and CDR2 is YFSETQ. The germline V and J ends were trimmed by 1 base and 3 bases, with 7 bases remaining between them. CDR3 bases: TGCGCCAGCAGCTTGCAGGGAAAAGAGACCCAGTACTTC. It yields the protein CASSLQGKETQYF.

The CDR3 protein is CASSLDGAGTQYF. In DNA, the CDR3 is TGTGCCAGCAGCTTAGATGGGGCGGGGACCCAGTACTTC. V usage is TRBV11-2 and J usage is TRBJ2-5, with D perhaps TRBD1 or TRBD2 (5 bases each). CDR3 size: 13 residues. The V gene lost 0 bases and the J gene lost 7 bases, with 9 bases spanning the gap. Germline V gene sequence: CDR1 SGHAT, CDR2 FQNNGV.

This clonotype was recorded a few times. V usage is TRBV2 and J usage is TRBJ2-6, with a weak D call TRBD2 (6 bases). The CDR3 loop spans 14 amino acids. Germline loops: CDR1 SNHLY, CDR2 FYNNEI. V was clipped by 7 bases and J by 4 bases, with 11 bases between them. The CDR3 bases are TGTGCCAGCACCGGAGGGTCCGGGGCCAACGTCCTGACTTTC. Amino acids: CASTGGSGANVLTF.